This TCR beta chain was identified during a study of T-cell reconstitution after alpha-beta-depleted transplantation in children. TCRbeta library construction was performed incorporating unique molecular identifiers. TCRdb processed the PCR reads anew with MiXCR; each CDR3 protein has one entry. The data contain 500,000 or so distinct CDR3 sequences, over 25% of them singletons. Looked up from germline, CDR1 is MNHEY and CDR2 is SVGAGI. This CDR3 region has 12 residues. Trimming took off 4 bases at V and 10 bases at J, with 10 bases between the two ends. This clonotype was seen a few times. The rearrangement uses TRBV6-5 and TRBJ2-2; D is perhaps TRBD1 or TRBD2 (6 bases each). This TCR was sampled from a human donor who donated a stem cell graft to a child with aplastic anemia. The material sequenced was PBMCs from the stem cell graft donor, taken from the stem cell graft. CDR3 sequence (DNA): TGTGCCAGCAGTTGGAGGGGGGAGGAGCTGTTTTTT. It yields the protein CASSWRGEELFF.